The 14 T cell receptor beta chains in this list originate from one sample, sequenced in a study of T-cell memory formation after mild COVID-19. From the 5' RACE reads, TCRdb called clonotypes with MiXCR, one entry per CDR3 protein. Of under 350,000 distinct CDR3 sequences in the sample, under 20% were seen once. Sequencing was done on a sample of PBMCs or a T cell subset sorted from them (not recorded which). These receptors came from a man younger than 35 who had mild COVID-19 (a few samples of this study predate the infection). Cell type and time point are not known.

This clonotype has a handful of counts. The chain joins TRBV7-2 to TRBJ2-3; 9 bases are shared with TRBD2. Germline V gene lookup returns CDR1 SGHTA and CDR2 FQGNSA. The CDR3 has 15 residues. The V gene end was trimmed by 5 bases and the J gene end by 0 bases; junction bases not matched to a gene: 3. CDR3 in amino acids: CASSPSGASTDTQYF. CDR3 in DNA: TGTGCCAGCAGCCCTAGCGGGGCTAGCACAGATACGCAGTATTTT.

The chain has TRBV4-1 and TRBJ2-2; 8 bases align to TRBD2. Germline V gene lookup returns CDR1 MGHRA and CDR2 YSYEKL. The CDR3 runs 15 residues. Losses at the gene ends were 0 bases for V and 4 bases for J; bases not matched to a gene: 1. For the CDR3, the DNA is TGCGCCAGCAGCCAAGAGACTAGCGTCACCGGGGAGCTGTTTTTT. The encoded protein is CASSQETSVTGELFF.

This clonotype appeared many times. The V gene is TRBV5-1, the J gene TRBJ2-3; D may be TRBD1 or TRBD2 (5 bases each). CDR1 SGHRS and CDR2 YFSETQ come from the germline V gene. V was clipped by 3 bases and J by 5 bases, with 19 bases between them. The CDR3 has 16 amino acids. The CDR3 sequence: CASSYLDTPRGDTQYF. The CDR3 nucleotides read TGCGCCAGCAGCTACCTGGACACGCCCCGGGGAGATACGCAGTATTTT.

This chain joins TRBV4-2 and TRBJ1-5, with D possibly matching TRBD1 (5 bases). Germline V gene sequence: CDR1 LGHNA, CDR2 YNFKEQ. This CDR3 region has 17 residues. V was pared by 2 bases and J by 3 bases, with 17 bases between. The CDR3 nucleotides read TGTGCCAGCAGCCAACAACTTACCGGGACCGTCAATCAGCCCCAGCATTTT. Translated: CASSQQLTGTVNQPQHF.

The chain employs TRBV7-2 and TRBJ2-3; D call uncertain. CDR1 SGHTA and CDR2 FQGNSA come from the germline V gene. Trimming took 5 bases from V and 4 from J, leaving 19 bases between them. The CDR3 length is 16 residues. CDR3 amino acids: CASSPTGPPSADTQYF. The CDR3 DNA sequence: TGTGCCAGCAGCCCCACCGGGCCTCCCAGCGCAGATACGCAGTATTTT.

The chain joins TRBV12-3 or TRBV12-4 to TRBJ2-7; D gene uncertain. V shed 1 base and J shed 3 bases, with 7 bases lying between them. The CDR3 contains 13 residues. Here the CDR3 DNA reads TGTGCCAGCAGTTTAGTATCTGTCTACGAGCAGTACTTC. It translates to CASSLVSVYEQYF.

Only a few counts were recorded for this clonotype. The chain combines TRBV18 with TRBJ2-5; D remains unclear. Trimming took off 3 bases at V and 4 bases at J, with 12 bases between the two ends. CDR3 length: 14 residues. The germline gives CDR1 KGHSH, CDR2 LQKENI. CDR3 sequence: CASSPWIGRETQYF. The DNA for the CDR3 is TGTGCCAGCTCACCTTGGATCGGACGAGAGACCCAGTACTTC.

The chain combines TRBV6-5 with TRBJ1-1, with D uncertain. Germline V gene sequence: CDR1 MNHEY, CDR2 SVGAGI. V was pared by 7 bases and J by 1 base, with 19 bases between. The CDR3 totals 16 residues. CDR3 amino acids: CASTKGQVFPNTEAFF. CDR3 DNA: TGTGCCAGCACCAAGGGCCAGGTCTTCCCGAACACTGAAGCTTTCTTT.

The rearrangement links TRBV5-1 to TRBJ1-2; no clear D gene. Trimming cost V 1 base and J 1 base, with 14 bases left between them. Germline-derived CDR1 and CDR2 are SGHRS and YFSETQ. The CDR3 totals 16 residues. CDR3 in amino acids: CASSLSGYGRNYGYTF. CDR3 in DNA: TGCGCCAGCAGCTTGTCCGGTTACGGGCGTAACTATGGCTACACCTTC.

The J gene is TRBJ1-6, the V gene TRBV5-1, with 8 bases fitting TRBD1. The CDR3 sequence is 15 residues long. Unmatched junction bases numbered 6, after V lost 3 bases and J lost 7 bases. From germline, CDR1 is SGHRS and CDR2 YFSETQ. The CDR3 reads CASSSRTGPNSPLHF. The CDR3 DNA is TGCGCCAGCAGCTCCAGGACAGGGCCCAATTCACCCCTCCACTTT.

This clonotype was counted only a few times. This chain uses TRBV4-1 with TRBJ2-2; the D gene is possibly TRBD2 (5 bases). There are 15 residues in the CDR3. Trimming removed 1 base from V and 6 bases from J, with 12 bases in between. The germline V gene has CDR1 MGHRA and CDR2 YSYEKL. CDR3 DNA sequence: TGCGCCAGCAGCCAAGTCCCTCGGGGTTCCGGGGAGCTGTTTTTT. Translating gives CASSQVPRGSGELFF.

This clonotype was detected only a few times. The V gene is TRBV5-1, the J gene TRBJ2-3; perhaps D is TRBD1 or TRBD2 (5 bases each). The CDR3 is 16 amino acids. Germline values: CDR1 SGHRS, CDR2 YFSETQ. Deletions cut 0 bases from V and 4 bases from J, with 15 bases between. DNA of the CDR3: TGCGCCAGCAGCTTGGCGGCGTTCAGGGACGCAGATACGCAGTATTTT. Amino acids: CASSLAAFRDADTQYF.

The V call is TRBV7-2, the J call TRBJ2-7, with D perhaps matching TRBD1 (6 bases). Per the germline V gene, CDR1 is SGHTA and CDR2 is FQGNSA. Trimming shortened V by 5 bases and J by 2 bases, and 13 bases separated the two germline ends. This CDR3 contains 14 residues. The CDR3, as DNA: TGTGCCAGCAGCCTCCAGGGGAGTACCTACGAGCAGTACTTC. Translated: CASSLQGSTYEQYF.

The rearrangement links TRBV10-3 to TRBJ2-7, with D possibly being TRBD2 (6 bases). The germline V and J ends were trimmed by 10 bases and 7 bases, with 20 bases remaining between them. The CDR3 extends over 13 amino acids. CDR1 is ENHRY and CDR2 is SYGVKD in the germline V gene. The DNA of the CDR3 is TGTGCCAGTAACTCGCAGGGCGCGGGAGAGCAGTACTTC. This gives the protein CASNSQGAGEQYF.